Listed below are T cell receptor beta chains from one sample, sequenced in a study of identical twins. MiXCR was run by TCRdb on the 5' RACE reads, yielding one entry per CDR3 protein. The data hold around 1.7 million distinct CDR3 sequences, with around 33% observed a single time. Material for sequencing was cord blood. All receptors come from a newborn girl in good health. Both conserved end residues are part of each CDR3. Each record gives: D gene, V gene, clone size, J gene, CDR3 DNA, CDR3 protein. D genes are given only for firm matches. Clone size is given for some rows only: seen once, a few or many times, or a class if the clone is expanded.

TRBD2,TRBV20-1,.,TRBJ2-7,TGCAGTGCGGGGACTAGGTTTAAGGCCGAGCAGTACTTC,CSAGTRFKAEQYF
.,TRBV20-1,few,TRBJ2-1,TGCAGTAAGGCGGGACGCAATGAGCAGTTCTTC,CSKAGRNEQFF
.,TRBV7-9,few,TRBJ1-5,TGTGCCAGCAGCTTTTCGACGGTCAATCAGCCCCAGCATTTT,CASSFSTVNQPQHF
.,TRBV6-6,few,TRBJ2-3,TGTGCCAGCAGTTACGAGCGGACTAGCACAGATACGCAGTATTTT,CASSYERTSTDTQYF
TRBD1,TRBV28,few,TRBJ1-1,TGTGCCAGCAGTTCCCAGGGGGGGGCCACTGAAGCTTTCTTT,CASSSQGGATEAFF
TRBD1,TRBV20-1,few,TRBJ2-5,TGCAGTGCTAGACGGGACAGGGTTCAAGAGACCCAGTACTTC,CSARRDRVQETQYF
.,TRBV7-9,.,TRBJ1-6,TGTGCCAGCAGCGGAGAGGCAGGCAGCTCCTATAATTCACCCCTCCACTTT,CASSGEAGSSYNSPLHF
.,TRBV7-9,.,TRBJ2-1,TGTGCCAGCAGCGTAAGACTAGCCAGGGGGGATGAGCAGTTCTTC,CASSVRLARGDEQFF
.,TRBV20-1,.,TRBJ2-1,TGCAGTGCTAGAGCGAGGCTGAATGAGCAGTTCTTC,CSARARLNEQFF
.,TRBV20-1,many,TRBJ2-7,TGCAGTGCTAGTTTGTGCTGCACGGATTCCTACGAGCAGTACTTC,CSASLCCTDSYEQYF
TRBD1,TRBV29-1,.,TRBJ1-5,TGCAGCGTCGCCCCCGGGGACAGTTATCAGCCCCAGCATTTT,CSVAPGDSYQPQHF
.,TRBV29-1,.,TRBJ1-1,TGCAGCGCCCGAAGTAGGGATTTCAAGAATTACACTGAAGCTTTCTTT,CSARSRDFKNYTEAFF
.,TRBV4-2,.,TRBJ1-1,TGTGCCAGCAGCCAGCAAGGAGGGGTGAACACTGAAGCTTTCTTT,CASSQQGGVNTEAFF
TRBD1,TRBV20-1,.,TRBJ2-5,TGCAGTGCTAGACCCGGGACAGAGCAGTACTTC,CSARPGTEQYF
.,TRBV4-2,.,TRBJ2-1,TGTGCCAGCAGCCAAGAAGGCTCAACCGGTGAGCAGTTCTTC,CASSQEGSTGEQFF
.,TRBV5-1,.,TRBJ2-5,TGCGCCAGCAAGCGCAGCGATTTATCCCTACGGAATGAGCAGTACTTC,CASKRSDLSLRNEQYF
.,TRBV12-3/TRBV12-4,few,TRBJ2-7,TGTGCCAGCAGTTTTGTCCTGAGCTCCTACGAGCAGTACTTC,CASSFVLSSYEQYF
TRBD2,TRBV2,.,TRBJ2-5,TGTGCCAGCAGCGAGAGACTAGCGGGGGCCCAAGAGACCCAGTACTTC,CASSERLAGAQETQYF
.,TRBV12-3/TRBV12-4,.,TRBJ1-5,TGTGCCAGCGGTCCAGTGGTTAGGGACGAGAATAGCAATCAGCCCCAGCATTTT,CASGPVVRDENSNQPQHF
.,TRBV20-1,.,TRBJ2-3,TGCAGTGCTAGGCCCGGAGACCGGCAGTATTTT,CSARPGDRQYF
TRBD2,TRBV5-1,.,TRBJ2-5,TGCGCCAGCAGCCCAATCGGACTAGCGGGGCTTCGGGAGCAGTACTTC,CASSPIGLAGLREQYF
.,TRBV27,.,TRBJ2-7,TGTGCCAGCAGGCAGCATGGGCCCTACGAGCAGTACTTC,CASRQHGPYEQYF
TRBD1,TRBV7-2,few,TRBJ2-1,TGTGCCAGCAGCCTTCTCCTAAGGGGGCGGGAGCAGTTCTTC,CASSLLLRGREQFF
TRBD2,TRBV10-3,few,TRBJ2-7,TGTGCCATCAGTGAGTCGACTAGCGGGCAATACGAGCAGTACTTC,CAISESTSGQYEQYF
.,TRBV7-9,few,TRBJ2-1,TGTGCCAGCAGCTCAAATGGACGGAACAATGAGCAGTTCTTC,CASSSNGRNNEQFF
.,TRBV5-1,.,TRBJ2-1,TGCGCCAGCAGCATTACTAGCTATTTCCCCAATGAGCAGTTCTTC,CASSITSYFPNEQFF
.,TRBV28,.,TRBJ2-3,TGTGCCAGCAGTTTATGGGCTACAGGAGTCACAGATACGCAGTATTTT,CASSLWATGVTDTQYF
TRBD1,TRBV10-3,.,TRBJ2-1,TGTGCCGTACAGGGGTTAGGCAATGAGCAGTTCTTC,CAVQGLGNEQFF
.,TRBV6-1,.,TRBJ2-7,TGTGCCAGCACCAGGGGGGCATCCTACAATGAGCAGTACTTC,CASTRGASYNEQYF
TRBD2,TRBV20-1,few,TRBJ2-3,TGCAGTGCTAGTTTGCGGGAGACAGGCACAGATACGCAGTATTTT,CSASLRETGTDTQYF
.,TRBV5-6,few,TRBJ2-5,TGTGCCAGCAGCTTGGTTCCGACAGGAGAGACCCAGTACTTC,CASSLVPTGETQYF
.,TRBV12-1,.,TRBJ2-1,TGTGCCAGCAGCTTTGATGGACTAGCGGGGATCTCCTACAATGAGCAGTTCTTC,CASSFDGLAGISYNEQFF
.,TRBV4-2,.,TRBJ1-4,TGTGCCAGCAGCCACGTTCTGGGAAAACTGTTTTTT,CASSHVLGKLFF
.,TRBV7-9,.,TRBJ1-2,TGTGCCAGCAGCTTAGACCACGGGACGTTTTATGGCTACACCTTC,CASSLDHGTFYGYTF
TRBD1,TRBV12-3/TRBV12-4,many,TRBJ1-2,TGTGCCAGCAGCCGGGACAGCTATGGCTACACCTTC,CASSRDSYGYTF
TRBD2,TRBV11-2,few,TRBJ2-5,TGTGCCAGCAGCTTTACTCCGGGGGGGAAAGAGACCCAGTACTTC,CASSFTPGGKETQYF
TRBD2,TRBV24-1,.,TRBJ2-1,TGTGCCACCAGTGGAGCGGGATCGTTCAATGAGCAGTTCTTC,CATSGAGSFNEQFF
.,TRBV20-1,.,TRBJ1-1,TGCAGTCATCCGGGACCCCGGGGGACTGAAGCTTTCTTT,CSHPGPRGTEAFF
.,TRBV5-1,.,TRBJ2-6,TGCGCCAGCAGCTCAGGGTTTTGGGACTCTGGGGCCAACGTCCTGACTTTC,CASSSGFWDSGANVLTF
TRBD2,TRBV24-1,.,TRBJ2-7,TGTGCCACCAGTGATAGCGGGAGTCGTCTCGAGCAGTACTTC,CATSDSGSRLEQYF
TRBD1,TRBV20-1,few,TRBJ1-6,TGCAGTGCTAGAAGCCCGGGACAGGGAAATTCACCCCCCCACTTT,CSARSPGQGNSPPHF
.,TRBV7-9,.,TRBJ1-2,TGTGCCAGCAGCTTAAGGGGACGAAAGTATGGCTACACCTTC,CASSLRGRKYGYTF
TRBD2,TRBV7-2,.,TRBJ2-3,TGTGCCGGCAGCTTAGGAGCGGGGGTAGATACGCAGTATTTT,CAGSLGAGVDTQYF
.,TRBV6-6,few,TRBJ2-3,TGTGCCAGCAGTTACGAGGGGTTCACAGATACGCAGTATTTT,CASSYEGFTDTQYF
.,TRBV4-2,.,TRBJ2-7,TGTGCCAGCAGCCAAGATCAGGGGCTGGGACCCAACGAGCAGTACTTC,CASSQDQGLGPNEQYF
.,TRBV7-2,.,TRBJ2-4,TGTGCCAGCAGCTTAGTTGTTAGCCGAGATACCAAAAACATTCAGTACTTC,CASSLVVSRDTKNIQYF
.,TRBV25-1,.,TRBJ2-5,TGTGCCAGCAGTGAAGCAGCACGGACGGAGTACTTC,CASSEAARTEYF